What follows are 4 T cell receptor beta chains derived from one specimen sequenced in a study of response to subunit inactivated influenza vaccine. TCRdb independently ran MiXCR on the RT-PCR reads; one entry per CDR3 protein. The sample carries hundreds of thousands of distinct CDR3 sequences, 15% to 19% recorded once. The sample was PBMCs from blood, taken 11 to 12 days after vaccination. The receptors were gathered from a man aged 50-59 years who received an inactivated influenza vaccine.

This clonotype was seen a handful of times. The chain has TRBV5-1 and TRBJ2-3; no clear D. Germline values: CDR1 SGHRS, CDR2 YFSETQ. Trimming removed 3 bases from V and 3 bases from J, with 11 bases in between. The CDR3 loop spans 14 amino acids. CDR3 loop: CASSSGEATDTQYF. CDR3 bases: TGCGCCAGCAGCTCCGGAGAGGCAACAGATACGCAGTATTTT.

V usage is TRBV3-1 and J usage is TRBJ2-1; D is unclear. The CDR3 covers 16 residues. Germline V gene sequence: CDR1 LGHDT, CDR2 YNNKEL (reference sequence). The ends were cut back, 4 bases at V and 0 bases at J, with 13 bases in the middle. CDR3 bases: TGTGCCAGCAGCCGGCCCCGGAGAAGCTCCTACAATGAGCAGTTCTTC. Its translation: CASSRPRRSSYNEQFF.

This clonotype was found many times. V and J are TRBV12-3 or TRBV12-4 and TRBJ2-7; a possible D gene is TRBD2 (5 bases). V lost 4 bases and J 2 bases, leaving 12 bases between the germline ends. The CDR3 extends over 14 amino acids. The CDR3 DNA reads TGTGCCAGCAGTTCCGGACGGGGAACCTACGAGCAGTACTTC. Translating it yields CASSSGRGTYEQYF.

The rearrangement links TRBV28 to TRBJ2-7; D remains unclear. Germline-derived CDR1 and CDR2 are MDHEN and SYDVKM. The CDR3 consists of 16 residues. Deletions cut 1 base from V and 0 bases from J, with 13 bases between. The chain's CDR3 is CASSLFGQVISYEQYF. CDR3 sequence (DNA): TGTGCCAGCAGTTTATTCGGGCAGGTCATCTCCTACGAGCAGTACTTC.